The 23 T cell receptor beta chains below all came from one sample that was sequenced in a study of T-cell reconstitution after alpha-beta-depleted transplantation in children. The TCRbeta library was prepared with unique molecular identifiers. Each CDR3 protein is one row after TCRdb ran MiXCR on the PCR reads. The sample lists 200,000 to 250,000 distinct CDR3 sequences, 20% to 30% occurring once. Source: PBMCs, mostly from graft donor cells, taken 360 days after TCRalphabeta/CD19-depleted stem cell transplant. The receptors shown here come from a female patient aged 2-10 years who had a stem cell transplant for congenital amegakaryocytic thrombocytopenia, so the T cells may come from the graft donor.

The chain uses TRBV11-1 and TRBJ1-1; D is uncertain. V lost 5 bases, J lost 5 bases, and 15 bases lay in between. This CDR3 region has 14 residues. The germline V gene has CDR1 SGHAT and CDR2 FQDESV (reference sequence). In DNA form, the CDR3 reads TGTGCCAGCAGCCACTTAGCTCCGGAGACTGAAGCTTTCTTT. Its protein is CASSHLAPETEAFF.

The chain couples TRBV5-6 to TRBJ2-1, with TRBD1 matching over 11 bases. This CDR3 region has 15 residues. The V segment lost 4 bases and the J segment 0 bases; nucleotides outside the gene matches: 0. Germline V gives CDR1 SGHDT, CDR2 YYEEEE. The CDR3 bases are TGTGCCAGCAGCGGGACAGGGGGCTCCTACAATGAGCAGTTCTTC. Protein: CASSGTGGSYNEQFF.

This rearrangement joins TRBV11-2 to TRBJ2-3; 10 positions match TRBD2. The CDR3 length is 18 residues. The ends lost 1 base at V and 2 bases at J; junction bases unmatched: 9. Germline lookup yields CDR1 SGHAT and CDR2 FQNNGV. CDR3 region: CASSLVLAGYPSTDTQYF. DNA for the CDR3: TGTGCCAGCAGCTTAGTACTAGCGGGATACCCTTCCACAGATACGCAGTATTTT.

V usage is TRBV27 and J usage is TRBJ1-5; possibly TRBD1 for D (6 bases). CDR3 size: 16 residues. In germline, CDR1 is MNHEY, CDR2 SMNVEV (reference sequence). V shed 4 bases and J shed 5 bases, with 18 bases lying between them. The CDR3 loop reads CASSSIRDTHHQPQHF. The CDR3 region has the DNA TGTGCCAGCAGTTCGATCCGGGACACCCACCATCAGCCCCAGCATTTT.

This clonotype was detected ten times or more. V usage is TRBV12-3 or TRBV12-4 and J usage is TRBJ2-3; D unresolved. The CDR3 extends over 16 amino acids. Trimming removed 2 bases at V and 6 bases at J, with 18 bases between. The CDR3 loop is CASSLRASIGPDTQYF. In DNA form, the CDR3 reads TGTGCCAGCAGTTTAAGGGCCTCAATCGGGCCCGATACGCAGTATTTT.

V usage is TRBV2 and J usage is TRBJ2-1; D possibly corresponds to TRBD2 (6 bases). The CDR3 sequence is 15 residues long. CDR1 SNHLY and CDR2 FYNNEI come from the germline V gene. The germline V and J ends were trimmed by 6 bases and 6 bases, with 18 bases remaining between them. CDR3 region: CASSNLATRSNEQFF. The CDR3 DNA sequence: TGTGCCAGCAGCAATCTAGCGACCAGATCCAATGAGCAGTTCTTC. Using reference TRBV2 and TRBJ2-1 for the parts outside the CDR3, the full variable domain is EPEVTQTPSHQVTQMGQEVILRCVPISNHLYFYWYRQILGQKVEFLVSFYNNEISEKSEIFDDQFSVERPDGSNFTLKIRSTKLEDSAMYFCASSNLATRSNEQFFGPGTRLTVL.

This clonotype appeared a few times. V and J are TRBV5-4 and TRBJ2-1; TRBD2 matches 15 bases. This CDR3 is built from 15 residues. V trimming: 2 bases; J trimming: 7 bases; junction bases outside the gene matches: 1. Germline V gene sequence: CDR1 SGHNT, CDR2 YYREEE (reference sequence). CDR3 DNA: TGTGCCAGCAGCTTCGGGACTAGCGGGAGGAATGAGCAGTTCTTC. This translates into CASSFGTSGRNEQFF.

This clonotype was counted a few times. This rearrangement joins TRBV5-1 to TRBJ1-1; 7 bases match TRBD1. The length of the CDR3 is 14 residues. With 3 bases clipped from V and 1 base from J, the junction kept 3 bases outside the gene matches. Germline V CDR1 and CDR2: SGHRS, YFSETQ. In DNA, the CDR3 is TGCGCCAGCAGCTGGCGGGACAGGAACACTGAAGCTTTCTTT. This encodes CASSWRDRNTEAFF.

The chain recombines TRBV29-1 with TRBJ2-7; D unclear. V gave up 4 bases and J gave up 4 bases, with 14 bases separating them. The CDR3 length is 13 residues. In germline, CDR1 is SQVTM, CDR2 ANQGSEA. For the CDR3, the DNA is TGCAGCGTTGCGGCAGGCCAGCAGTACGAGCAGTACTTC. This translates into CSVAAGQQYEQYF.

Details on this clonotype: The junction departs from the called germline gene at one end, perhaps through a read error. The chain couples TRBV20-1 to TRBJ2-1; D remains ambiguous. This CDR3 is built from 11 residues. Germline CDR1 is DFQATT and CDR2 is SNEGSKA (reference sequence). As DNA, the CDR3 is TGCAGTGCCCAACAAGGCAATGAGCAGCTCTTC. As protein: CSAQQGNEQLF.

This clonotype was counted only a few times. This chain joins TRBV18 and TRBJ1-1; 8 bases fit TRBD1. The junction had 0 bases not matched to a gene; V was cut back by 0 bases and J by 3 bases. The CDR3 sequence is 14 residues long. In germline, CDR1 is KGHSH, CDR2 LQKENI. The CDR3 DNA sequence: TGTGCCAGCTCACCACCGGACAGGGACACTGAAGCTTTCTTT. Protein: CASSPPDRDTEAFF.

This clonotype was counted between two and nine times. The CDR3 loop is CASSYSDPGLAGYNEQFF. CDR3 DNA sequence: TGTGCCAGCAGTTACTCCGATCCGGGACTAGCGGGCTACAATGAGCAGTTCTTC. The gene calls are TRBV6-2 or TRBV6-3 and TRBJ2-1; 12 bases line up with TRBD2. V lost 0 bases, J lost 3 bases, and 6 bases stayed unmatched. The CDR3 has 18 amino acids. The V gene's germline CDR1 is MNHEY and CDR2 SVGEGT.

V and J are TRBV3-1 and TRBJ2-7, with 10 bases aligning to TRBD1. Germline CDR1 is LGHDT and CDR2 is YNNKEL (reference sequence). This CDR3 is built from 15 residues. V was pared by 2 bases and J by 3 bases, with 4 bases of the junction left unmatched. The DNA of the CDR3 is TGTGCCAGCAGCCAAAGTTGGGACAGGGGCTACGAGCAGTACTTC. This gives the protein CASSQSWDRGYEQYF.

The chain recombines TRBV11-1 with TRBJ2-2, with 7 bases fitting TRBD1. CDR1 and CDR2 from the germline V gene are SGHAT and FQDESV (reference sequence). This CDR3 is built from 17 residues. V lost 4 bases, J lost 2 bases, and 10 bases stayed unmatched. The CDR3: CASSSYGRTGNTGELFF. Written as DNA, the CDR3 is TGTGCCAGCAGCTCCTATGGCAGGACAGGAAACACCGGGGAGCTGTTTTTT. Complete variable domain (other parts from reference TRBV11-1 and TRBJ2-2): EAEVAQSPRYKITEKSQAVAFWCDPISGHATLYWYRQILGQGPELLVQFQDESVVDDSQLPKDRFSAERLKGVDSTLKIQPAELGDSAMYLCASSSYGRTGNTGELFFGEGSRLTVL.

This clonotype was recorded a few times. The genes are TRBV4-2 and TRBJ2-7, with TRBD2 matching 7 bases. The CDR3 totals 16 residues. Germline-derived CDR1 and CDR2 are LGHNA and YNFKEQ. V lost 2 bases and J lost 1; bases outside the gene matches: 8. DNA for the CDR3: TGTGCCAGCAGCCAAACTAGCGCGCGCCCTTCCTACGAGCAGTACTTC. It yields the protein CASSQTSARPSYEQYF.

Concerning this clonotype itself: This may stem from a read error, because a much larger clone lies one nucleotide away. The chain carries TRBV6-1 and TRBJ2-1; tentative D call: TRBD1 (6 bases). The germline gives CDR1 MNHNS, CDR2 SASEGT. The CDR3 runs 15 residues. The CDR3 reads CASSGTGPSYNDQFF. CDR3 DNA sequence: TGTGCCAGCAGTGGAACAGGGCCCTCCTACAATGATCAGTTCTTC.

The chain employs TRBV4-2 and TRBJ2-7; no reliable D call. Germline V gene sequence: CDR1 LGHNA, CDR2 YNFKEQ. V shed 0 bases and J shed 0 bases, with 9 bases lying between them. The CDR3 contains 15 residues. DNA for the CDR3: TGTGCCAGCAGCCAAGAATCGGGCAACTCCTACGAGCAGTACTTC. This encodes CASSQESGNSYEQYF.

DNA of the CDR3: TGTGCCAGCAGGCCCGTAGCGGGGGCCACCGGGGAGCTGTTTTTT. This gives the protein CASRPVAGATGELFF. V and J are TRBV12-3 or TRBV12-4 and TRBJ2-2, with 9 bases lining up with TRBD2. This CDR3 region has 15 residues. The V and J ends lost 6 bases and 4 bases, in that order; junction bases with no gene match: 6.

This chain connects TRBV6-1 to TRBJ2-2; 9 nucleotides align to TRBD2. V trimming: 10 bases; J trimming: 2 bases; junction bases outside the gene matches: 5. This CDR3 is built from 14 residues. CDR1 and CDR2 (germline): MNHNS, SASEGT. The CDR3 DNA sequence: TGTGCCACCCGACTAGCGGCCAACACCGGGGAGCTGTTTTTT. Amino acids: CATRLAANTGELFF.

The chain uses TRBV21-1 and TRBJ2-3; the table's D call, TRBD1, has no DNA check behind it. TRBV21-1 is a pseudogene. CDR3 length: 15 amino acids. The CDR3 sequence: CASSKTVTSTDTQYF. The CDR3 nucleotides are TGTGCCAGCAGCAAGACAGTTACTAGCACAGATACGCAGTATTTT.

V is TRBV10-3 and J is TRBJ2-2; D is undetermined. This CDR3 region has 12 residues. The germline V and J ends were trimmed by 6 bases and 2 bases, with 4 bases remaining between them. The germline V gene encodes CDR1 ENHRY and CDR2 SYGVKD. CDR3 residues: CAIRLNTGELFF. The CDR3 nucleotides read TGTGCCATCAGATTAAACACCGGGGAGCTGTTTTTT.

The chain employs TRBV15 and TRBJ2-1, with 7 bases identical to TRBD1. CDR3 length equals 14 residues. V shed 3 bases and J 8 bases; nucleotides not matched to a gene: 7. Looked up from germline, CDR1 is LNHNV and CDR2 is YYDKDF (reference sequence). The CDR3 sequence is CATSRTGRSDEQFF. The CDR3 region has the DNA TGTGCCACCAGCAGGACAGGGCGTTCGGATGAGCAGTTCTTC.

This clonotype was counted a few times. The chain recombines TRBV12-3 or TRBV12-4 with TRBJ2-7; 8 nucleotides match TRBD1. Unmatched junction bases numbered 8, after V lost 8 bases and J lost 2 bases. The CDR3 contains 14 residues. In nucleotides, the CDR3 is TGTGCCAGCGGGCGGGGACAGGAGGCCTACGAGCAGTACTTC. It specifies CASGRGQEAYEQYF.